These 16 T cell receptor beta chains originate from one sample sequenced in a study of blood T cell repertoires in COVID-19. Sequencing used immunoSEQ multiplex PCR; TCRdb keeps in-frame clones, though not all of them. This table holds 330,000 or so clones, around nine tenths found once. The sequenced material came from PBMCs or T cells enriched from blood (not recorded which). The source of these receptors is a man aged 25-40 years who had recovered from COVID-19.

The chain links TRBV23-1 to TRBJ1-2; TRBD1 might be the D (5 bases). TRBV23-1 is an open reading frame whose function is uncertain. CDR3 length: 15 amino acids. Trimming cost V 0 bases and J 4 bases, with 12 bases left between them. The CDR3 bases are TGCGCCAGCAGTCAATCCCCACAGGATCCCTATGGCTACACCTTC. Translating gives CASSQSPQDPYGYTF.

The V call is TRBV5-6, the J call TRBJ1-6, with D possibly being TRBD1 (6 bases). Germline V CDR1 and CDR2: SGHDT, YYEEEE. The CDR3 contains 14 residues. Trimming pared 1 base from V and 8 bases from J, leaving 10 bases between. This chain's CDR3 is CASSLLGADSPLHF. The CDR3, as DNA: TGTGCCAGCAGCTTGCTGGGGGCGGATTCACCCCTCCACTTT. The complete variable domain, with remaining parts taken from reference TRBV5-6 and TRBJ1-6, reads DAGVTQSPTHLIKTRGQQVTLRCSPKSGHDTVSWYQQALGQGPQFIFQYYEEEERQRGNFPDRFSGHQFPNYSSELNVNALLLGDSALYLCASSLLGADSPLHFGNGTRLTVT.

The chain uses TRBV27 and TRBJ1-5; D remains unclear. This CDR3 is 15 amino acids long. The germline gives CDR1 MNHEY, CDR2 SMNVEV (reference sequence). The V end was cut by 0 bases, the J end by 1 base, with 7 bases between. The CDR3 DNA reads as TGTGCCAGCAGTTTATCGATAGTAAGCAATCAGCCCCAGCATTTT. It is translated as CASSLSIVSNQPQHF.

This chain connects TRBV2 to TRBJ2-3; 11 bases align to TRBD2. Trimming at V came to 6 bases and at J to 3 bases, leaving 5 bases not matched to a gene. The length of the CDR3 is 15 residues. Per germline, CDR1 SNHLY and CDR2 FYNNEI. CDR3 sequence (DNA): TGTGCCAGCAGCGTGACTAGCGGGGTAACAGATACGCAGTATTTT. The encoded protein is CASSVTSGVTDTQYF. Together with reference TRBV2 and TRBJ2-3, the CDR3 gives the full variable domain: EPEVTQTPSHQVTQMGQEVILRCVPISNHLYFYWYRQILGQKVEFLVSFYNNEISEKSEIFDDQFSVERPDGSNFTLKIRSTKLEDSAMYFCASSVTSGVTDTQYFGPGTRLTVL.

The rearrangement uses TRBV29-1 and TRBJ1-2; D unclear. V dropped 5 bases and J dropped 4 bases, with 20 bases sitting between them. The germline V gene encodes CDR1 SQVTM and CDR2 ANQGSEA. The CDR3 runs 15 residues. The CDR3 nucleotides are TGCAGCGTTCTTGGAAGCGGGGAGGGAGGCTATGGCTACACCTTC. Translated: CSVLGSGEGGYGYTF.

The CDR3 nucleotides read TGTGCCTGGAGTGCTTCGAGGGAGTTTAATGAAAAACTGTTTTTT. Translated: CAWSASREFNEKLFF. The J gene is TRBJ1-4, the V gene TRBV30, with D uncertain. This CDR3 is 15 amino acids long. Between the trimmed V and J ends, which lost 1 base and 4 bases, there was a span of 13 bases. The germline V gene has CDR1 GTSNPN and CDR2 SVGIG (reference sequence).

This clone was seen a single time. CDR3 sequence: CASSNQDRGHTEAFF. Written as DNA, the CDR3 is TGTGCCAGCAGTAACCAGGACAGGGGGCACACTGAAGCTTTCTTT. The V call is TRBV2, the J call TRBJ1-1, with 11 bases fitting TRBD1. The germline gives CDR1 SNHLY, CDR2 FYNNEI. This CDR3 spans 15 amino acids. V gave up 5 bases and J gave up 3 bases; unmatched junction bases: 5. Complete variable domain (other parts from reference TRBV2 and TRBJ1-1): EPEVTQTPSHQVTQMGQEVILRCVPISNHLYFYWYRQILGQKVEFLVSFYNNEISEKSEIFDDQFSVERPDGSNFTLKIRSTKLEDSAMYFCASSNQDRGHTEAFFGQGTRLTVV.

This clone turned up a few times. The chain carries TRBV7-2 and TRBJ2-7, with D hard to call. Germline-derived CDR1 and CDR2 are SGHTA and FQGNSA. The ends were cut back, 5 bases at V and 1 base at J, with 3 bases in the middle. This CDR3 comprises 11 residues. The CDR3 DNA reads TGTGCCAGCAGCCTATCCTACGAGCAGTACTTC. Its translation is CASSLSYEQYF.

The CDR3 coding sequence is TGCGCCAGCAGCTTGTCGACAGGGGGAGTAACCTACGAGCAGTACTTC. This encodes CASSLSTGGVTYEQYF. This chain joins TRBV5-1 and TRBJ2-7; 9 bases match TRBD1. The junction had 7 bases not matched to a gene; V was cut back by 1 base and J by 2 bases. The CDR3 extends over 16 amino acids. Germline CDR1 reads SGHRS; CDR2 reads YFSETQ.

This chain uses TRBV28 with TRBJ2-7; possibly TRBD1 for D (6 bases). Between the trimmed V and J ends, which lost 6 bases and 3 bases, there was a span of 15 bases. Germline CDR1 is MDHEN and CDR2 is SYDVKM. This CDR3 comprises 14 residues. DNA for the CDR3: TGTGCCAGCAGATCTACAGGGTTGGTCTACGAGCAGTACTTC. This gives the protein CASRSTGLVYEQYF.

V usage is TRBV7-6 and J usage is TRBJ2-7; 8 bases map to TRBD1. CDR3 length: 16 residues. The junction had 10 bases not matched to a gene; V was cut back by 0 bases and J by 6 bases. Looked up from germline, CDR1 is SGHVS and CDR2 is FNYEAQ. CDR3: CASSLAPGGEGSEQYF. The CDR3 DNA reads as TGTGCCAGCAGCTTAGCGCCAGGGGGCGAGGGATCCGAGCAGTACTTC.

The chain uses TRBV6-5 and TRBJ1-2, with a tentative D call TRBD1 (6 bases). Trimming stripped 0 bases from V and 7 bases from J, with 9 bases between. CDR3 length: 13 residues. CDR1 MNHEY and CDR2 SVGAGI come from the germline V gene. CDR3 amino acids: CASSYSTGLGYTF. CDR3 in DNA: TGTGCCAGCAGTTACTCGACAGGCCTTGGCTACACCTTC.

This sequence joins TRBV4-2 and TRBJ1-1; D possibly corresponds to TRBD1 (6 bases). The CDR3 consists of 16 residues. Germline CDR1 and CDR2: LGHNA and YNFKEQ. Trimming shortened V by 0 bases and J by 1 base, and 12 bases separated the two germline ends. CDR3 sequence: CASSQDEAGANTEAFF. The CDR3 region has the DNA TGTGCCAGCAGCCAAGATGAGGCGGGGGCGAACACTGAAGCTTTCTTT.

This sequence joins TRBV2 and TRBJ2-7; no definite D call. This CDR3 region has 13 residues. V was clipped by 4 bases and J by 3 bases, with 10 bases between them. Germline V gene lookup returns CDR1 SNHLY and CDR2 FYNNEI. The CDR3 DNA reads as TGTGCCAGCAGTGTGCGTCATCTCTACGAGCAGTACTTC. It encodes CASSVRHLYEQYF.

V gene TRBV5-6 combines with J gene TRBJ1-1; 8 nucleotides line up with TRBD1. V lost 7 bases and J lost 8; bases outside the gene matches: 13. Germline V gene lookup returns CDR1 SGHDT and CDR2 YYEEEE. The CDR3 has 14 amino acids. DNA of the CDR3: TGTGCCAGCGGAGGATCGACAGGGGTAATCGAAGCTTTCTTT. Protein: CASGGSTGVIEAFF.

V is TRBV10-3 and J is TRBJ2-1; 8 bases match TRBD2. V dropped 6 bases and J dropped 7; count of bases not matched to a gene: 11. The CDR3 consists of 15 residues. Germline loops: CDR1 ENHRY, CDR2 SYGVKD. The CDR3 nucleotides read TGTGCCATCAGGAGCGGGGGTGTTGATCGGAATGAGCAGTTCTTC. Translating it yields CAIRSGGVDRNEQFF.